A single sample is the source of the 14 T cell receptor beta chains below, sequenced in a study of shared clonotypes between healthy human individuals. Here immunoSEQ multiplex PCR was the method, and the copy in TCRdb shows in-frame clones only, minus some. In the table there are about 680,000 clones, around 78% of which are singletons. The source material was memory CD4+ T cells sorted from blood. Subset defined: CD45RA-negative fraction. Source of these receptors: a woman between 25 and 40 years old in good health.

The chain employs TRBV19 and TRBJ2-7; the D gene is possibly TRBD2 (5 bases). The V gene lost 6 bases and the J gene lost 0 bases, with 15 bases spanning the gap. The V gene's germline CDR1 is LNHDA and CDR2 SQIVND (reference sequence). The CDR3 length is 15 residues. CDR3 protein: CASRISGTSSYEQYF. CDR3 bases: TGTGCCAGTAGAATTTCAGGAACTAGCTCCTACGAGCAGTACTTC.

This chain uses TRBV28 with TRBJ1-5, with TRBD1 as a possible D gene (5 bases). Germline V gene lookup returns CDR1 MDHEN and CDR2 SYDVKM. The CDR3 totals 14 residues. Trimming removed 4 bases from V and 3 bases from J, with 10 bases in between. The CDR3 is CASSWGTVNQPQHF. The CDR3, as DNA: TGTGCCAGCAGTTGGGGGACCGTCAATCAGCCCCAGCATTTT.

This chain uses TRBV6-6 with TRBJ2-2; TRBD2 matches 7 bases. Germline lookup yields CDR1 MNHNY and CDR2 SVGAGI (reference sequence). The J segment lost 3 bases and the V segment lost 2 bases, leaving 3 bases of the junction unmatched. The CDR3 covers 15 residues. The CDR3, as DNA: TGTGCCAGCAGTTACGGGAGGGCGGACACCGGGGAGCTGTTTTTT. This codes for CASSYGRADTGELFF.

The chain carries TRBV7-3 and TRBJ1-1; D gene unclear. The CDR3 consists of 13 residues. V was cut by 4 bases and J by 6 bases, with 12 bases left in between. Germline V lookup: CDR1 SGHTA, CDR2 FQGTGA. The CDR3 loop reads CASSWTSGAEAFF. CDR3 sequence (DNA): TGTGCCAGCAGCTGGACGAGTGGTGCTGAAGCTTTCTTT.

This chain uses TRBV7-2 with TRBJ2-2; D is uncertain. Germline CDR1 is SGHTA and CDR2 is FQGNSA. The CDR3 spans 13 residues. Trimming cost V 2 bases and J 2 bases, with 3 bases left between them. CDR3 nucleotide sequence: TGTGCCAGCAGCTTACCAAACACCGGGGAGCTGTTTTTT. Amino acid sequence: CASSLPNTGELFF.

The gene calls are TRBV7-3 and TRBJ1-4, with no clear D. Looked up from germline, CDR1 is SGHTA and CDR2 is FQGTGA. The V gene lost 3 bases and the J gene lost 8 bases, with 13 bases spanning the gap. This CDR3 comprises 14 residues. This CDR3 reads CASSLMMVTEKLFF. As DNA, the CDR3 is TGTGCCAGCAGCTTGATGATGGTGACCGAAAAACTGTTTTTT.

This clone appeared a few times. V is TRBV11-2 and J is TRBJ2-5; TRBD1 matches at 8 bases. The CDR3 consists of 14 residues. Losses at the gene ends were 4 bases for V and 4 bases for J; bases not matched to a gene: 5. CDR1 and CDR2 (germline): SGHAT, FQNNGV. DNA for the CDR3: TGTGCCAGCAGCTCCAGGACAGGGCTAGAGACCCAGTACTTC. As protein: CASSSRTGLETQYF.

This chain joins TRBV19 and TRBJ1-6; no clear D gene. Deletions cut 3 bases from V and 10 bases from J, with 10 bases between. Germline loops: CDR1 LNHDA, CDR2 SQIVND (reference sequence). CDR3 size: 13 residues. The CDR3 is CASSINTGSPLHF. CDR3 coding DNA: TGTGCCAGTAGTATTAATACTGGCTCACCCCTCCACTTT. The full variable domain, its missing parts supplied by reference TRBV19 and TRBJ1-6, is DGGITQSPKYLFRKEGQNVTLSCEQNLNHDAMYWYRQDPGQGLRLIYYSQIVNDFQKGDIAEGYSVSREKKESFPLTVTSAQKNPTAFYLCASSINTGSPLHFGNGTRLTVT.

The chain combines TRBV2 with TRBJ1-4, with a weak D call TRBD1 (5 bases). CDR3 length: 14 amino acids. The ends were cut back, 3 bases at V and 4 bases at J, with 9 bases in the middle. The V gene's germline CDR1 is SNHLY and CDR2 FYNNEI. Written as DNA, the CDR3 is TGTGCCAGCAGTGACGGGGCCTTTAATGAAAAACTGTTTTTT. This codes for CASSDGAFNEKLFF.

V and J are TRBV6-5 and TRBJ2-7, with D possibly matching TRBD1 (7 bases). CDR1 and CDR2 (germline): MNHEY, SVGAGI. The CDR3 contains 14 residues. V dropped 10 bases and J dropped 5 bases, with 21 bases sitting between them. This chain's CDR3 is CATRRGQSGHEQYF. CDR3 DNA: TGTGCCACGAGGAGGGGACAGTCCGGCCACGAGCAGTACTTC.

This CDR3 is CASSVGLADGELFF. CDR3 coding DNA: TGTGCCAGCTCGGTGGGACTAGCGGACGGGGAGCTGTTTTTT. V is TRBV18 and J is TRBJ2-2, with 11 bases lining up with TRBD2. CDR1 and CDR2 from the germline V gene are KGHSH and LQKENI. The CDR3 totals 14 residues. J was trimmed by 7 bases and V by 6 bases; bases with no gene match: 4.

This clone was seen just once. The V gene is TRBV19, the J gene TRBJ2-1; 7 bases fit TRBD1. Germline CDR1 reads LNHDA; CDR2 reads SQIVND (reference sequence). This CDR3 comprises 12 residues. V was clipped by 5 bases and J by 12 bases; unmatched bases: 7. The CDR3 DNA sequence: TGTGCCAGTAGTGAACGACAGGGTTGGCAGTTCTTC. Encoded protein: CASSERQGWQFF.

This clone was observed a single time. V is TRBV5-1 and J is TRBJ2-5, with TRBD1 matching over 10 bases. Unmatched junction bases numbered 8, after V lost 3 bases and J lost 3 bases. Germline-derived CDR1 and CDR2 are SGHRS and YFSETQ. The CDR3 runs 16 residues. CDR3 amino acids: CASSSYSGTGEETQYF. The CDR3 DNA sequence: TGCGCCAGCAGCTCCTACTCCGGGACAGGGGAAGAGACCCAGTACTTC.

CDR3 DNA sequence: TGTGCCAGCAGTTCGCTAGCGGGAGGGTTAGCCAAAAACATTCAGTACTTC. Its translation is CASSSLAGGLAKNIQYF. The V gene is TRBV28, the J gene TRBJ2-4, with TRBD2 identical over 12 bases. CDR3 length: 17 amino acids. J gave up 0 bases and V 4 bases, and 4 bases lay outside the gene matches. Germline V gives CDR1 MDHEN, CDR2 SYDVKM.